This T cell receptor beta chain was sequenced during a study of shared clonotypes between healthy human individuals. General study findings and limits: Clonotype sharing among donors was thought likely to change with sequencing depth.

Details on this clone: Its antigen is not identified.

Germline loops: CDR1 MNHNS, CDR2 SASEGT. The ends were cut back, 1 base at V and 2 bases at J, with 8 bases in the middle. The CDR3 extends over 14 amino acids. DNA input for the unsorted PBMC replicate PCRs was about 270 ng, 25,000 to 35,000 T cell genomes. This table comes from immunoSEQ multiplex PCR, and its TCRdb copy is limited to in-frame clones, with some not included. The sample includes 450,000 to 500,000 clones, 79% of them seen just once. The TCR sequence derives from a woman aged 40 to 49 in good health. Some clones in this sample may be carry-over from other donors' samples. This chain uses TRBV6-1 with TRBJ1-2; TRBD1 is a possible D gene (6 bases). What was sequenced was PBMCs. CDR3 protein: CASSEGGPNYGYTF. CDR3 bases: TGTGCCAGCAGTGAAGGGGGGCCCAACTATGGCTACACCTTC.